Below, 20 T cell receptor beta chains from the same sample are listed, as sequenced in a study of blood T cells in healthy people across ages. Primed by a sample-barcoded 5' primer and a J-beta primer mix, a second PCR proceeded for about 6 to 11 cycles. TCRdb passed the 5' RACE reads through MiXCR, listing each CDR3 protein once. The sample includes around 1,600,000 distinct CDR3 sequences, approximately 43% seen only once; the top ten take about 4%. The sample comprised blood. The receptors originated from a woman aged 18 to 35 in good health.

This clonotype occurred a few times. V and J are TRBV7-2 and TRBJ2-7; 9 positions match TRBD1. The CDR3 sequence is 14 residues long. Germline trimming cut 7 bases from V and 6 bases from J; bases unmatched to any gene: 10. Germline lookup yields CDR1 SGHTA and CDR2 FQGNSA. Here the CDR3 DNA reads TGTGCCAGCACTCCGCCCGGGACAGGGAGCGAGCAGTACTTC. Translation gives CASTPPGTGSEQYF.

This clonotype has a handful of counts. The chain combines TRBV5-1 with TRBJ1-6; no reliable D call. Germline V gene data show CDR1 as SGHRS and CDR2 as YFSETQ. Trimming removed 1 base from V and 0 bases from J, with 11 bases in between. This CDR3 is built from 17 residues. The CDR3 sequence: CASSLTEGSSYNSPLHF. CDR3 DNA sequence: TGCGCCAGCAGCTTGACAGAGGGAAGCTCCTATAATTCACCCCTCCACTTT. Combining the CDR3 with reference TRBV5-1 and TRBJ1-6 gives the whole variable domain KAGVTQTPRYLIKTRGQQVTLSCSPISGHRSVSWYQQTPGQGLQFLFEYFSETQRNKGNFPGRFSGRQFSNSRSEMNVSTLELGDSALYLCASSLTEGSSYNSPLHFGNGTRLTVT.

This clonotype has only a few counts. V gene TRBV7-2 combines with J gene TRBJ1-2; D call uncertain. V was trimmed by 5 bases and J by 10 bases, leaving 17 bases between them. CDR1 and CDR2 (germline): SGHTA, FQGNSA. The CDR3 has 13 amino acids. The chain's CDR3 is CASSPAFLGNYTF. CDR3 DNA sequence: TGTGCCAGCAGCCCGGCATTTCTAGGAAACTACACCTTC.

The chain uses TRBV20-1 and TRBJ2-5; TRBD2 matches 7 bases. CDR1 and CDR2 from the germline V gene are DFQATT and SNEGSKA (reference sequence). The CDR3 loop spans 12 amino acids. Unmatched junction bases numbered 8, after V lost 2 bases and J lost 11 bases. CDR3 residues: CSARSGTDEQYF. The DNA for the CDR3 is TGCAGTGCTAGAAGCGGGACGGATGAGCAGTACTTC.

The table lists this clonotype with a count of one. This chain joins TRBV18 and TRBJ2-1; D not certain. V lost 6 bases and J lost 1, with 10 bases in between. The germline V gene encodes CDR1 KGHSH and CDR2 LQKENI. CDR3 length: 14 amino acids. CDR3 nucleotide sequence: TGTGCCAGCTCTCCGTGGCCTTCCTACAATGAGCAGTTCTTC. Translated, it gives CASSPWPSYNEQFF.

As for this clonotype: At one end, the junction sequence differs from germline, possibly due to a read error. This chain uses TRBV9 with TRBJ2-1; no clear D. Per the germline V gene, CDR1 is SGDLS and CDR2 is YYNGEE. This CDR3 has 14 residues. Here the CDR3 DNA reads TGTGCCGGCAGCGTAGTGGACTCCTACAATGAGCAGTTCTTC. This sequence encodes CAGSVVDSYNEQFF.

This chain links TRBV12-3 or TRBV12-4 with TRBJ1-2; tentatively, D is TRBD1 (5 bases). Trimming removed 5 bases from V and 7 bases from J, with 17 bases in between. This CDR3 contains 14 residues. The CDR3 bases are TGTGCCAGCAGTCCAAGGGTTGGGCAGGGTGGCTACACCTTC. Its translation is CASSPRVGQGGYTF.

This clonotype was seen a handful of times. The V call is TRBV4-1, the J call TRBJ1-2, with a tentative D call TRBD1 (6 bases). CDR3 length: 14 residues. Trimming left V 1 base short and J 7 bases short, with 13 bases between. The germline V gene encodes CDR1 MGHRA and CDR2 YSYEKL. The chain's CDR3 is CASSQGMGAAGYTF. The CDR3, as DNA: TGCGCCAGCAGCCAAGGGATGGGGGCGGCTGGCTACACCTTC.

This CDR3 is CSVEGHSGSSYNEQFF. CDR3 nucleotide sequence: TGCAGCGTTGAAGGACATAGCGGGAGCTCCTACAATGAGCAGTTCTTC. The J gene is TRBJ2-1, the V gene TRBV29-1, with 9 nucleotides matching TRBD2. Germline V gene data show CDR1 as SQVTM and CDR2 as ANQGSEA. The CDR3 is 16 residues long. V was clipped by 1 base and J by 0 bases; unmatched bases: 4.

This clonotype was seen more than once but under ten times. The J gene is TRBJ2-1, the V gene TRBV3-1, with 12 positions matching TRBD2. Per the germline V gene, CDR1 is LGHDT and CDR2 is YNNKEL (reference sequence). The CDR3 has 16 residues. Germline trimming cut 1 base from V and 13 bases from J; bases unmatched to any gene: 11. CDR3 loop: CASSQALAGGQETQFF. The CDR3 region has the DNA TGTGCCAGCAGCCAAGCACTAGCGGGAGGCCAAGAGACCCAGTTCTTC.

This clonotype has only a few counts. The genes are TRBV7-9 and TRBJ1-1; maybe TRBD1 (5 bases). The CDR3 covers 14 residues. The V gene's germline CDR1 is SEHNR and CDR2 FQNEAQ (reference sequence). Trimming took 4 bases from V and 4 from J, leaving 13 bases between them. CDR3 amino acids: CASSSGSGGTEAFF. The DNA for the CDR3 is TGTGCCAGCAGCTCCGGAAGCGGGGGCACTGAAGCTTTCTTT.

This chain's CDR3 is CASSLLEDLNEQFF. In DNA form, the CDR3 reads TGTGCCAGCAGCCTTTTGGAGGATCTCAATGAGCAGTTCTTC. The chain employs TRBV5-6 and TRBJ2-1; D is perhaps TRBD2 (5 bases). CDR1 is SGHDT and CDR2 is YYEEEE in the germline V gene. The CDR3 extends over 14 amino acids. V was trimmed by 4 bases and J by 6 bases, leaving 14 bases between them.

The J gene is TRBJ1-1, the V gene TRBV20-1; 7 positions agree with TRBD1. CDR1 and CDR2 (germline): DFQATT, SNEGSKA (reference sequence). With 0 bases clipped from V and 3 bases from J, the junction kept 16 bases outside the gene matches. This CDR3 has 18 residues. The CDR3 sequence: CSARDILRGPSRHTEAFF. The CDR3 DNA follows: TGCAGTGCTAGAGACATACTAAGGGGGCCCTCTAGACACACTGAAGCTTTCTTT.

This clonotype appeared a few times. This sequence joins TRBV4-3 and TRBJ2-1; a possible D gene is TRBD2 (5 bases). The CDR3 covers 14 residues. Germline assignment: CDR1 LGHNA and CDR2 YSLEER. V was clipped by 0 bases and J by 8 bases, with 11 bases between them. The CDR3 reads CASSQETGSHEQFF. The CDR3 DNA reads as TGCGCCAGCAGCCAAGAGACGGGGAGCCATGAGCAGTTCTTC.

This clonotype has a handful of counts. The rearrangement links TRBV11-2 to TRBJ1-2, with D uncertain. Looked up from germline, CDR1 is SGHAT and CDR2 is FQNNGV. Trimming shortened V by 4 bases and J by 0 bases, and 15 bases separated the two germline ends. This CDR3 contains 16 residues. The CDR3 DNA sequence: TGTGCCAGCAGCTCCCTTAGCGGGTATCCTAACTATGGCTACACCTTC. Translated: CASSSLSGYPNYGYTF.

As DNA, the CDR3 is TGCGCCAGCAGCCAAGATTCTCCGGGACTAGCCTCCGAGCAGTACTTC. Translation: CASSQDSPGLASEQYF. This chain links TRBV4-1 with TRBJ2-4, with 9 bases that match TRBD2. The end of the DNA aligns better with TRBJ2-7, so the J call may be wrong. Germline V lookup: CDR1 MGHRA, CDR2 YSYEKL. This CDR3 spans 16 amino acids.

The table lists this clonotype with many counts. The chain combines TRBV20-1 with TRBJ2-3, with a possible D match to TRBD2 (5 bases). The CDR3 has 14 residues. V shed 1 base and J shed 4 bases, with 12 bases lying between them. The V gene's germline CDR1 is DFQATT and CDR2 SNEGSKA (reference sequence). The CDR3 loop is CSARANLAPDTQYF. The CDR3 DNA follows: TGCAGTGCTAGAGCTAATCTAGCCCCAGATACGCAGTATTTT.

This clonotype showed up just a few times. The rearrangement links TRBV5-1 to TRBJ1-5, with a tentative D call TRBD1 (6 bases). Trimming stripped 0 bases from V and 5 bases from J, with 12 bases between. Per the germline V gene, CDR1 is SGHRS and CDR2 is YFSETQ. This CDR3 comprises 15 residues. The CDR3 region is CASSLGQGRDQPQHF. In DNA form, the CDR3 reads TGCGCCAGCAGCTTGGGGCAGGGGAGGGATCAGCCCCAGCATTTT.

This clonotype has only a few counts. The V gene is TRBV9, the J gene TRBJ2-5; D possibly corresponds to TRBD1 (5 bases). The end of the DNA fits TRBJ2-7 better, so the J call may be wrong. The CDR3 totals 12 residues. Germline values: CDR1 SGDLS, CDR2 YYNGEE. Here the CDR3 DNA reads TGTGCCAGCGGACAAGGGGACTACGAGCAGTACTTC. Protein: CASGQGDYEQYF.

The chain is built from TRBV6-6 and TRBJ2-2, with D unresolved. The CDR3 is 17 residues long. Germline loops: CDR1 MNHNY, CDR2 SVGAGI (reference sequence). Trimming left V 7 bases short and J 0 bases short, with 18 bases between. The CDR3 region has the DNA TGTGCCAGCAATCCCCCTATTCCGACTCCGAACACCGGGGAGCTGTTTTTT. This encodes CASNPPIPTPNTGELFF.